The 18 T cell receptor beta chains below were found in one sample sequenced in a study of T cells in Graves' hyperthyroidism and ophthalmopathy. TCR beta CDR3 regions were amplified from RNA transcripts. The HTBI primer set drove a first-round RT-PCR of the TCR CDR3. TCRdb called the multiplex PCR reads again in MiXCR, with one record for every CDR3 protein. The data show about 350,000 distinct CDR3 sequences, around a sixth seen once. The sequenced material came from blood. The receptor set was obtained from a woman between 40 and 55 years old with Graves' ophthalmopathy.

Only one count was recorded for this clonotype. The rearrangement uses TRBV12-3 or TRBV12-4 and TRBJ2-7, with D possibly being TRBD2 (5 bases). The V end lost 8 bases, the J end lost 0 bases, and 11 bases lay between the germline ends. CDR3 length equals 13 residues. The CDR3 DNA sequence: TGTGCCAGCGCGAGGCGGGCCTCCTACGAGCAGTACTTC. It specifies CASARRASYEQYF.

The rearrangement links TRBV6-1 to TRBJ1-1; a possible D gene is TRBD1 (6 bases). The CDR3 has 14 amino acids. CDR1 and CDR2 (germline): MNHNS, SASEGT. V was pared by 8 bases and J by 3 bases, with 16 bases between. The CDR3 DNA follows: TGTGCCAGCTTAACCCAGGGGCGGCACACTGAAGCTTTCTTT. Its translation: CASLTQGRHTEAFF.

Concerning this clonotype itself: A much larger clone lies one base from this, so it may be a read error. V is TRBV11-2 and J is TRBJ2-2; tentatively, D is TRBD1 (5 bases). Trimming shortened V by 6 bases and J by 4 bases, and 9 bases separated the two germline ends. The germline gives CDR1 SGHAT, CDR2 FQNNGV. This CDR3 contains 13 residues. This chain's CDR3 is CASRGLFTGELFF. The CDR3 DNA is TGTGCCAGCAGGGGGCTTTTCACCGGGGAGCTGTTTTTT.

The sample holds many counts of this clonotype. This chain joins TRBV28 and TRBJ2-7; 12 nucleotides match TRBD1. The CDR3 has 12 amino acids. CDR1 and CDR2 (germline): MDHEN, SYDVKM. V trimming: 8 bases; J trimming: 7 bases; junction bases outside the gene matches: 3. The CDR3 sequence: CASGDRGLEQYF. The CDR3 bases are TGTGCCAGCGGGGACAGGGGGCTTGAGCAGTACTTC.

This clonotype was counted many times. The chain links TRBV28 to TRBJ1-6; possible D gene TRBD1, 6 bases. The CDR3 has 15 residues. Trimming shortened V by 6 bases and J by 9 bases, and 18 bases separated the two germline ends. Germline loops: CDR1 MDHEN, CDR2 SYDVKM. The CDR3 bases are TGTGCCAGCAGCCCACAGGGCGCCTACAGTTCACCCCTCCACTTT. Translated, it gives CASSPQGAYSSPLHF.

In this sample, this clonotype turned up a few times. CDR3 sequence: CATAVPGNQETQYF. The DNA of the CDR3 is TGTGCCACCGCGGTACCAGGGAACCAAGAGACCCAGTACTTC. This chain joins TRBV24-1 and TRBJ2-5; weak D call: TRBD1 (5 bases). The CDR3 spans 14 residues. V was shortened by 9 bases and J by 0 bases, with 13 bases between the two germline ends. Germline V lookup: CDR1 KGHDR, CDR2 SFDVKD.

In its sample, this clonotype was seen a few times. The V and J genes are TRBV12-3 or TRBV12-4 and TRBJ1-6, with a possible D match to TRBD1 (5 bases). Trimming stripped 3 bases from V and 10 bases from J, with 13 bases between. This CDR3 is built from 14 residues. CDR3 DNA sequence: TGTGCCAGCAGTTTGGGGGATTATCGATCACCCCTCCACTTT. This translates into CASSLGDYRSPLHF.

On this clonotype itself: Possible read error: a much larger clone is one base away. The chain carries TRBV5-5 and TRBJ1-2; 7 positions match TRBD1. This CDR3 has 13 residues. The germline V gene encodes CDR1 SGHKS and CDR2 YYEKEE (reference sequence). The CDR3, as DNA: TGTGCCGGCAGCTTGGAGACAGGGCGCGGCTACACCTTC. This gives the protein CAGSLETGRGYTF.

At least ten counts were recorded for this clonotype. The chain combines TRBV24-1 with TRBJ1-2; no reliable D call. Trimming removed 5 bases at V and 4 bases at J, with 10 bases between. The CDR3 is made up of 13 amino acids. Germline lookup yields CDR1 KGHDR and CDR2 SFDVKD. The CDR3 loop reads CATSGGGSYGYTF. The CDR3 nucleotides are TGTGCCACCAGTGGTGGAGGATCCTATGGCTACACCTTC.

CDR3 sequence reads: CASNYHFDIFSYEQYF. In DNA form, the CDR3 reads TGTGCCAGCAATTATCACTTCGACATCTTTTCCTACGAGCAGTACTTC. The chain links TRBV6-5 to TRBJ2-7; D not certain. Germline V gene data show CDR1 as MNHEY and CDR2 as SVGAGI. Deletions cut 7 bases from V and 1 base from J, with 20 bases between. The CDR3 spans 16 residues.

Ten or more counts support this clonotype. With a much larger clone just one base away, this may be a read error. The V and J genes are TRBV28 and TRBJ2-7; the D gene is possibly TRBD1 (6 bases). The CDR3 loop spans 17 amino acids. The V gene's germline CDR1 is MDHEN and CDR2 SYDVKM. Here the CDR3 reads CASSTIVGAFLNYGQYF. Written as DNA, the CDR3 is TGTGCCAGCAGTACCATTGTGGGGGCTTTTTTGAACTACGGGCAGTACTTC. Using reference TRBV28 and TRBJ2-7 for the parts outside the CDR3, the full variable domain is DVKVTQSSRYLVKRTGEKVFLECVQDMDHENMFWYRQDPGLGLRLIYFSYDVKMKEKGDIPEGYSVSREKKERFSLILESASTNQTSMYLCASSTIVGAFLNYGQYFGPGTRLTVT.

This chain connects TRBV11-2 to TRBJ2-6, with 12 bases fitting TRBD1. The V gene's germline CDR1 is SGHAT and CDR2 FQNNGV. V shed 5 bases, J shed 3 bases, and the junction held 11 bases outside the gene matches. The CDR3 extends over 19 amino acids. CDR3 sequence reads: CASSRLTGTGGIGANVLTF. CDR3 nucleotides: TGTGCCAGCAGCAGATTGACCGGGACAGGGGGCATTGGGGCCAACGTCCTGACTTTC. The variable domain in full, with the rest retrieved from reference TRBV11-2 and TRBJ2-6, is EAGVAQSPRYKIIEKRQSVAFWCNPISGHATLYWYQQILGQGPKLLIQFQNNGVVDDSQLPKDRFSAERLKGVDSTLKIQPAKLEDSAVYLCASSRLTGTGGIGANVLTFGAGSRLTVL.

In this sample, this clonotype turned up many times. The chain joins TRBV5-5 to TRBJ2-7; tentatively, D is TRBD1 (6 bases). The CDR3 consists of 15 residues. Germline V lookup: CDR1 SGHKS, CDR2 YYEKEE (reference sequence). Trimming removed 4 bases from V and 4 bases from J, with 18 bases in between. The CDR3 loop is CASSPAPTGTYEQYF. DNA for the CDR3: TGTGCCAGCAGCCCGGCCCCGACAGGCACATACGAGCAGTACTTC.

The chain's CDR3 is CASSGGRNYNYGYTF. The CDR3 region has the DNA TGTGCCAGCAGCGGAGGACGGAATTATAACTATGGCTACACCTTC. The chain has TRBV9 and TRBJ1-2, with D unresolved. Germline V lookup: CDR1 SGDLS, CDR2 YYNGEE. V was trimmed by 3 bases and J by 1 base, leaving 13 bases between them. The CDR3 totals 15 residues.

This clonotype has at least ten counts. The chain uses TRBV7-8 and TRBJ1-2, with D maybe TRBD1 (5 bases). This CDR3 region has 11 residues. The V end was cut by 5 bases, the J end by 6 bases, with 7 bases between. The germline CDR1 and CDR2 sequences are SGHVS and FQNEAQ. The CDR3 DNA follows: TGTGCCAGCAGCGCCAGGGATGGCTACACCTTC. The encoded protein is CASSARDGYTF.

The table lists this clonotype with many counts. The rearrangement links TRBV7-9 to TRBJ1-2; maybe TRBD1 (6 bases). V dropped 5 bases and J dropped 3 bases, with 13 bases sitting between them. CDR3 size: 14 residues. Germline V gene sequence: CDR1 SEHNR, CDR2 FQNEAQ (reference sequence). DNA of the CDR3: TGTGCCAGCAGCCCGGGGGCAGGGTACTATGGCTACACCTTC. Its protein is CASSPGAGYYGYTF.

This clonotype was picked up many times. The chain uses TRBV9 and TRBJ2-7; 9 bases line up with TRBD2. Trimming cost V 4 bases and J 3 bases; bases outside gene matches: 11. This CDR3 comprises 16 residues. Germline V gene sequence: CDR1 SGDLS, CDR2 YYNGEE. Here the CDR3 DNA reads TGTGCCAGCAGCCCCTGGGGGCGGGAGGGCCTCTACGAGCAGTACTTC. Translated: CASSPWGREGLYEQYF.

The genes are TRBV6-5 and TRBJ2-4; D unresolved. This CDR3 region has 14 residues. The germline V and J ends were trimmed by 0 bases and 0 bases, with 3 bases remaining between them. CDR1 is MNHEY and CDR2 is SVGAGI in the germline V gene. The DNA for the CDR3 is TGTGCCAGCAGTTACTCAGTAGCCAAAAACATTCAGTACTTC. Protein sequence: CASSYSVAKNIQYF.